The clone carrying this T cell receptor (beta chain) was recorded many times. The antigen remains unidentified. From RNA transcripts, TCR beta CDR3 regions were amplified. Using the HTBI primer set, a first-round RT-PCR was run on the TCR CDR3. TCRdb independently ran MiXCR on the multiplex PCR reads; one entry per CDR3 protein. This repertoire shows 250,000 to 350,000 distinct CDR3 sequences, about 18% found once; its top ten account for about 51%. The data belong to a study of T cells in Graves' hyperthyroidism and ophthalmopathy. Overall study: Before treatment of any kind, peripheral blood was taken at initial diagnosis.

Study results and limitations: The model identified upcoming ophthalmopathy a median approximately six months ahead of onset.

CDR1 and CDR2 from the germline V gene are DFQATT and SNEGSKA (reference sequence). V was shortened by 0 bases and J by 6 bases, with 14 bases between the two germline ends. The CDR3 spans 14 residues. PBMCs were sourced from about 10 ml fresh peripheral blood. The sequence was obtained from an older woman with Graves' ophthalmopathy. Sample: blood. This chain links TRBV20-1 with TRBJ2-5; tentative D call: TRBD1 (5 bases). CDR3 DNA: TGCAGTGCTAGAGAGTCGAGCAGGGTCAAGACCCAGTACTTC. Its translation is CSARESSRVKTQYF.